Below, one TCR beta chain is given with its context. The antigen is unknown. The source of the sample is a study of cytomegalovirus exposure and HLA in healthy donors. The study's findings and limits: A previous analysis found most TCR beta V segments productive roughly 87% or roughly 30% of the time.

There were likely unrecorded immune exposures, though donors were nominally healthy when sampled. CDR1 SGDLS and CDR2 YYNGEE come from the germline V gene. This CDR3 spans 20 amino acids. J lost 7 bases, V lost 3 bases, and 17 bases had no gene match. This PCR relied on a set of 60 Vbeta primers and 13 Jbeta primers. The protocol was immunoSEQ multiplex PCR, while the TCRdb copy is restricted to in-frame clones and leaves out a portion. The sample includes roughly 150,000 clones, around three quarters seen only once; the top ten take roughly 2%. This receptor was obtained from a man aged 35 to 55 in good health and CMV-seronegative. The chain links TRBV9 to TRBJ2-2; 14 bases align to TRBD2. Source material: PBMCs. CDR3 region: CASSDTTSGRAFGAVGELFF. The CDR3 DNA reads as TGTGCCAGCAGCGATACGACTAGCGGGAGGGCCTTTGGGGCGGTCGGGGAGCTGTTTTTT.